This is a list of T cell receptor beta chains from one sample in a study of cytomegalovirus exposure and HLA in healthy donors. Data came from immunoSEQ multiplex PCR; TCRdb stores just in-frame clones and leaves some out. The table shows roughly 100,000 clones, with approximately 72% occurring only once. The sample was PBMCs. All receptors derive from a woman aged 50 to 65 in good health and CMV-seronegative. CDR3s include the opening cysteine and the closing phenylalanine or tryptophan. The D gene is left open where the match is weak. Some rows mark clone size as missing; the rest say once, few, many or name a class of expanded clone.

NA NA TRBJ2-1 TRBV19 TGTGCCAGTGGGGGCAGGAGAACAAGGAATGAGCAGTTCTTC CASGGRRTRNEQFF
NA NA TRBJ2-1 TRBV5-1 TGCGCCAGCAGCTTGGCCACTAGTTCCCCTGATGAGCAGTTCTTC CASSLATSSPDEQFF
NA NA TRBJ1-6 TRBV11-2 TGTGCCAGCAGCTTGACTGCATTTGGAACGGATGGTAATTCACCCCTCCACTTT CASSLTAFGTDGNSPLHF
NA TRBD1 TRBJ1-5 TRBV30 TGTGCCTGGAGCGGACAGGGCGGTCAGCCCCAGCATTTT CAWSGQGGQPQHF
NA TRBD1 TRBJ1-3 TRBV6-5 TGTGCCAGCAGTAAAACAGGGGGTGGAAACACCATATATTTT CASSKTGGGNTIYF
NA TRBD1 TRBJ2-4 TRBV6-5 TGTGCCAGCAGCCAACCGGGACAGCGAAACATTCAGTACTTC CASSQPGQRNIQYF
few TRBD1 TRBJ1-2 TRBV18 TGTGCCAGCTCACAAACAGGGGTTAATGGCTACACCTTC CASSQTGVNGYTF
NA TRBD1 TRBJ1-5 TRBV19 TGTGCCAGTAAAGGGGGCGCGGGTGGTCAGCCCCAGCATTTT CASKGGAGGQPQHF
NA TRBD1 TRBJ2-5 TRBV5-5 TGTGCCAGCAGCGCACCGGGACAGGGGGCGGAGACCCAGTACTTC CASSAPGQGAETQYF
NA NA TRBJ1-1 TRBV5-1 TGCGCCAGCCGCAACTCAGGGCCGACCGAAGCTTTCTTT CASRNSGPTEAFF
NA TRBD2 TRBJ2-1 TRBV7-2 TGTGCCAGCAGCACGCGACTAGCGGGGAACAATGAGCAGTTCTTC CASSTRLAGNNEQFF
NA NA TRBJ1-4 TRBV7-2 TGTGCCAGCAGCTTAGGGGTGCACGGACTTAATGAAAAACTGTTTTTT CASSLGVHGLNEKLFF
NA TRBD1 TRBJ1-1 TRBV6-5 TGTGCCAGCAGACGGACAGGGAGGACCACTGAAGCTTTCTTT CASRRTGRTTEAFF
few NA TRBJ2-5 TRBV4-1 TGCGCCAGCAGCCAAGGCGTGGTAGAGACCCAGTACTTC CASSQGVVETQYF
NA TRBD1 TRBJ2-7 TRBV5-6 TGTGCCAGCAGCTTCGACAGGGTCGTACGGGAGCAGTACTTC CASSFDRVVREQYF
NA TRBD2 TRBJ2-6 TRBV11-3 TGTGCCAGCAGCTTAAAAGCGGGGGTATTAAGCTCTGGGGCCAACGTCCTGACTTTC CASSLKAGVLSSGANVLTF
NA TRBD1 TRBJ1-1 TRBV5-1 TGCGCCAGCAGCTACATAACAGGGGTGGACACTGAAGCTTTCTTT CASSYITGVDTEAFF
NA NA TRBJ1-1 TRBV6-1 TGTGCCAGCAGCGAGGCCCCTAACAGGAGTGAAGCTTTCTTT CASSEAPNRSEAFF
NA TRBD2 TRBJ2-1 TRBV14 TGTGCCAGCAGCCAAGCACTAGCGGGAGGTTATGAGCAGTTCTTC CASSQALAGGYEQFF
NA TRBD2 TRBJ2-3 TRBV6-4 TGTGCCAGCAGTGACTCCCCGTCCGCGGGGGGGAGAGATACGCAGTATTTC CASSDSPSAGGRDTQYF
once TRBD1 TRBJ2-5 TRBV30 TGTGCCTGGAGTGAGGTCCATACTTACAGGGGGCGCGGGACCCAGTACTTC CAWSEVHTYRGRGTQYF
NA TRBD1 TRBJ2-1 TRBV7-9 TGTGCCAGCAGCACTCGGACAGGGGCCTACAATGAGCAGTTCTTC CASSTRTGAYNEQFF
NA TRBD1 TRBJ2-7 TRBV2 TGTGCCAGCAGTGAAGCTAGGGACAGCAATCAGCAGTACTTC CASSEARDSNQQYF
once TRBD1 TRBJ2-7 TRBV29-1 TGCAGCGTTGAAACGACAGGGACGTACATATCCTACGAGCAGTACTTC CSVETTGTYISYEQYF
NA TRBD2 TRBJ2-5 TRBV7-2 TGTGCCAACGGCCCATCGGCGGGAGCAGAGACCCAGTACTTC CANGPSAGAETQYF
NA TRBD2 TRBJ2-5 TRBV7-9 TGTGCCAGCAACTCATTGCGGGTTATAGCGGGAGGGCAAGAGACCCAGTACTTC CASNSLRVIAGGQETQYF
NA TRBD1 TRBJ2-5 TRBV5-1 TGCGCCAGCAGCCTGGGGACAGGGGGCCCAGTCCAAGAGACCCAGTACTTC CASSLGTGGPVQETQYF
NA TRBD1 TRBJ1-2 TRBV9 TGTGCCAGCGGGACGACAGGGGGAGCCTATGGCTACACCTTC CASGTTGGAYGYTF
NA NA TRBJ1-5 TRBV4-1 TGCGCCAGCAGCCAACCAGGTCAGCACCAGCCCCAGCATTTT CASSQPGQHQPQHF
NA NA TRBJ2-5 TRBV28 TGTGCCAGCGGGGGGGAGGGGGTGAGGGAGACCCAGTACTTC CASGGEGVRETQYF
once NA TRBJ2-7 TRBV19 TGTGCCAGTAGTCCCGGCGGGGCCGGCGAGCAGTACTTC CASSPGGAGEQYF
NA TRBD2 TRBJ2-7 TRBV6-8 TGTGCCAGCAGGGTTAGCGGGACCTACGAGCAGTACTTC CASRVSGTYEQYF
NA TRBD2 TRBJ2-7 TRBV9 TGTGCCAGCAGCGTAGCTGTTGGACTAGGCTACGAGCAGTACTTC CASSVAVGLGYEQYF
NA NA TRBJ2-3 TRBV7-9 TGTGCCAGCAGCTTAGGGAGAACAGATACGCAGTATTTT CASSLGRTDTQYF
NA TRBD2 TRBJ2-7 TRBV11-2 TGTGCCAGCAGTCATAGCGGGGGGAGCTCCTACGAGCAGTACTTC CASSHSGGSSYEQYF
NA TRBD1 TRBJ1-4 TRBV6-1 TGTGCCAGCAGTGGGACAGGGGGCGTTGTTAATGAAAAACTGTTTTTT CASSGTGGVVNEKLFF
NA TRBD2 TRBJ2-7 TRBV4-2 TGTGCCAGCAGGCCTAGCGGGGTTGATGCCTCCTACGAGCAGTACTTC CASRPSGVDASYEQYF
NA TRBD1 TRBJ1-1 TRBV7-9 TGTGCCAGCAGCCCAATGGACAGGAGGCGGGCTGAAGCTTTCTTT CASSPMDRRRAEAFF
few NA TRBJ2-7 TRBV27 TGTGCCAGCAGTTTAGGGTCAGGGGTTACCTACGAGCAGTACTTC CASSLGSGVTYEQYF
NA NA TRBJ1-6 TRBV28 TGTGCCAGCAGTTCCCCGCAGGGGCTTAATTCACCCCTCCACTTT CASSSPQGLNSPLHF
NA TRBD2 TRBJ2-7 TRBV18 TGTGCCAGCTCACCAGGGACTAGGACGGGAGAGCAGTACTTC CASSPGTRTGEQYF
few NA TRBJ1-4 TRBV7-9 TGTGCCAGCAGCTTAGTCTCTAATGAAAAACTGTTTTTT CASSLVSNEKLFF